One and the same sample provided the 13 T cell receptor beta chains below, sequenced in a study of blood T cell repertoires in COVID-19. Data came from immunoSEQ multiplex PCR; TCRdb stores just in-frame clones and leaves some out. The table records under 150,000 clones, around 82% of them present only once. Sequencing was performed on peripheral blood. These receptors were taken from a man in his fifties or sixties with acute or convalescent COVID-19.

This clone was seen only once. An end of the junction does not agree with germline; a read error may underlie this. V and J are TRBV7-2 and TRBJ2-1; 12 positions match TRBD2. The CDR3 is 16 amino acids. The germline V gene encodes CDR1 SGHTA and CDR2 FQGNSA. The chain's CDR3 is CASSLVPGLAGHEQFF. The DNA for the CDR3 is TGTGCCAGCAGTTTAGTCCCGGGACTAGCGGGCCATGAGCAGTTCTTC.

The gene calls are TRBV6-5 and TRBJ2-7; tentative D call: TRBD1 (6 bases). This CDR3 has 14 residues. CDR1 is MNHEY and CDR2 is SVGAGI in the germline V gene. V lost 2 bases, J lost 2 bases, and 10 bases lay in between. The CDR3 loop reads CASSYDRYTYEQYF. The CDR3 coding sequence is TGTGCCAGCAGTTACGACAGGTATACCTACGAGCAGTACTTC.

This clone was seen a handful of times. One end of the junction varies from germline; a read error may be responsible. The chain links TRBV2 to TRBJ1-1, with D unresolved. CDR1 is SNHLY, CDR2 FYNNEI, per germline. The CDR3 is 11 residues long. CDR3: CASKYNSEAFF. CDR3 nucleotides: TGTGCCAGCAAATATAACAGTGAAGCTTTCTTT.

The chain joins TRBV6-5 to TRBJ1-6, with D uncertain. V dropped 5 bases and J dropped 7 bases, with 9 bases sitting between them. Germline assignment: CDR1 MNHEY and CDR2 SVGAGI. The CDR3 sequence is 13 residues long. CDR3 DNA sequence: TGTGCCAGCAGTCCGTACAAGAATTCACCCCTCCACTTT. This translates into CASSPYKNSPLHF.

The V call is TRBV21-1, the J call TRBJ1-1; TRBD1 reflects the table's D call only, with no check against the DNA. TRBV21-1 is designated a pseudogene. The CDR3 sequence is 15 residues long. The CDR3 reads CASSKIEGANTEAFF. In DNA form, the CDR3 reads TGTGCCAGCAGCAAAATTGAAGGGGCGAACACTGAAGCTTTCTTT.

The chain links TRBV19 to TRBJ2-7, with TRBD1 as a possible D gene (7 bases). Trimming left V 6 bases short and J 6 bases short, with 12 bases between. The CDR3 spans 12 residues. CDR1 is LNHDA and CDR2 is SQIVND in the germline V gene (reference sequence). CDR3 in DNA: TGTGCCAGTAGCTCCAGGGGGGTCGAGCAGTACTTC. This sequence encodes CASSSRGVEQYF.

This chain uses TRBV24-1 with TRBJ2-3, with 10 bases identical to TRBD2. The junction had 7 bases not matched to a gene; V was cut back by 2 bases and J by 3 bases. This CDR3 comprises 17 residues. Germline V gene lookup returns CDR1 KGHDR and CDR2 SFDVKD. CDR3 sequence (DNA): TGTGCCACCAGTGATTCCGGGGCTAGCGGGAGTACAGATACGCAGTATTTT. Protein product: CATSDSGASGSTDTQYF.

This chain links TRBV7-8 with TRBJ1-2; D gene uncertain. Germline values: CDR1 SGHVS, CDR2 FQNEAQ. V gave up 0 bases and J gave up 8 bases, with 10 bases separating them. The CDR3 sequence is 13 residues long. CDR3 in amino acids: CASSLAEGSGYTF. In nucleotides, the CDR3 is TGTGCCAGCAGCTTAGCGGAGGGCTCCGGCTACACCTTC.

V and J are TRBV7-2 and TRBJ2-1; tentatively, D is TRBD1 (6 bases). V lost 1 base to trimming and J lost 10 bases, with 23 bases between them. CDR1 and CDR2 from the germline V gene are SGHTA and FQGNSA. This CDR3 has 17 amino acids. This chain's CDR3 is CASSLVEADSFGAEQFF. CDR3 DNA sequence: TGTGCCAGCAGCTTAGTGGAGGCGGACAGCTTCGGGGCGGAGCAGTTCTTC.

This clone was observed at least ten times. The chain has TRBV5-8 and TRBJ2-7; tentatively, D is TRBD1 (6 bases). V lost 6 bases, J lost 0 bases, and 13 bases lay in between. Per germline, CDR1 SGHTS and CDR2 YDEGEE. CDR3 length equals 14 residues. The CDR3 region is CASNPGQGSYEQYF. The CDR3 nucleotides read TGTGCCAGCAATCCGGGACAAGGCTCCTACGAGCAGTACTTC.

Comment on this clone: The same CDR3 can be traced to other DNA sequences in this sample. The chain employs TRBV19 and TRBJ2-1, with D perhaps matching TRBD1 (6 bases). Per the germline V gene, CDR1 is LNHDA and CDR2 is SQIVND (reference sequence). The CDR3 runs to 15 residues. The V gene lost 4 bases and the J gene lost 2 bases, with 12 bases spanning the gap. The CDR3 reads CASSTTGSAYNEQFF. In DNA, the CDR3 is TGTGCCAGTAGTACCACAGGGAGCGCCTACAATGAGCAGTTCTTC.

This clone was seen a few times. The chain recombines TRBV7-6 with TRBJ2-2; no clear D. Deletions cut 4 bases from V and 4 bases from J, with 7 bases between. CDR3 length equals 13 residues. Germline V gene lookup returns CDR1 SGHVS and CDR2 FNYEAQ. Written as DNA, the CDR3 is TGTGCCAGCAGCTCCCAGTTCACCGGGGAGCTGTTTTTT. Its protein product is CASSSQFTGELFF. The full variable domain, with the rest looked up from reference TRBV7-6 and TRBJ2-2, is GAGVSQSPRYKVTKRGQDVALRCDPISGHVSLYWYRQALGQGPEFLTYFNYEAQQDKSGLPNDRFSAERPEGSISTLTIQRTEQRDSAMYRCASSSQFTGELFFGEGSRLTVL.

The chain employs TRBV11-2 and TRBJ2-3; TRBD2 agrees at 7 bases. Per germline, CDR1 SGHAT and CDR2 FQNNGV. Trimming at V came to 4 bases and at J to 1 base, leaving 8 bases not matched to a gene. This CDR3 contains 16 residues. CDR3 region: CASSSGGNWGTDTQYF. In DNA form, the CDR3 reads TGTGCCAGCAGCTCGGGAGGAAATTGGGGCACAGATACGCAGTATTTT.